What follows is one T cell receptor (beta chain) and its context. This clonotype was seen repeatedly, ten times or more. There is no known antigen for this receptor. Base qualities were left out, and no much larger clone turns up one base away. The record originates from a study of spatial heterogeneity in lung cancer (dated by TCRdb to the late 2010s). In terms of the full investigation: Beta-chain transcripts were consistently detected in greater numbers than alpha-chain transcripts, which likely reflects a higher abundance of beta-chain transcripts. In the raw uncorrected reads, each unique combination of TCR and UMI appeared more than ten times on average. In non-small cell lung cancer, the study made a quantitative comparison of TCR alpha and beta repertoires among multiple tumor regions, matched nontumor lung and blood. TCR repertoire features were related to nonsynonymous mutation counts determined by whole-exome sequencing of tumor tissue. At surgery, around 200 tumor regions, almost 65 matched nontumor lung samples and more than 50 PBMC samples were TCR-sequenced for both alpha and beta chains. General study outcomes and caveats: Ubiquitous expanded tumor TCRs were detected in blood more often at tumor resection than at routine follow-up. Confirming at a functional level the hypothesis that regional TCRs recognize regional mutations was considered to require additional single-cell paired TCR alpha and beta sequencing.

Interpreted using the paper, the time point label stands for: sample taken at primary tumor resection. For TCR sequencing, whole RNA was extracted from tumor and nontumor lung tissue, or from cryopreserved PBMC samples, and no cell sorting was done. Donors were some 67 patients with early-stage, untreated non-small cell lung cancer from the lung TRACERx cohort. Only patients for whom sufficient RNA was available from at least two tumor regions were selected for TCR sequencing. In the germline V gene, CDR1 corresponds to MDHEN and CDR2 to SYDVKM. V was cut back by 4 bases and J by 10 bases, leaving a gap of 10 bases between them. Inclusive of the bounding cysteine and phenylalanine, the CDR3 is 11 residues long. CDR3 DNA only is kept here, 33 bases in frame from base 1. To prepare the library, 5' RACE was applied. The run used a NextSeq 500. In the TCR library protocol, a unique molecular identifier was attached to each TCR cDNA molecule so that PCR and sequencing errors could be corrected. The paper's processing steps were these. Decombinator tools were used for TCR identification, UMI-based error correction and CDR3 extraction. TCRs above a frequency of 2 per 1,000, corresponding to the top 1% of the tumor frequency distribution, were defined as expanded. Renyi diversity was calculated using the R vegan package after each repertoire was subsampled 100 times to 5,000 TCRs. CDR3 similarity networks were built from amino acid triplet string-kernel similarity, with CDR3s being connected when pairwise similarity was above 0.82. TCRdb passed the public sequencing reads through fastp at Q25 and MiXCR, retaining productive beta sequences. Each CDR3 protein gets just one entry, which takes the most common genes and DNA from the rows behind it. These V and J calls are TCRdb output, not the study's own analysis. The sample table contains approximately 21,000 distinct CDR3 sequences; only one count was recorded for under 4% of them. The top ten clones comprise roughly 26% of the sample.

The V and J genes are TRBV28 and TRBJ2-5, with the D gene not confidently named. The sequence came from a female donor with early-stage non-small cell lung cancer. The material was PBMCs, obtained at surgery. The nucleotide sequence is TGTGCCAGCAGTTCATACCGCGGCCAGTACTTC. This is translated as CASSSYRGQYF.